These T cell receptor beta chains were read from a single sample in a study of blood T cells in healthy people across ages. Via MiXCR, TCRdb re-called the 5' RACE reads, giving one row per CDR3 protein. The sample lists hundreds of thousands of distinct CDR3 sequences; just over 55% were seen once. The source material was blood. These TCRs come from a man between 40 and 49 years old in good health. Both conserved end residues are part of each CDR3. The D gene is left open where the match is weak. Size is omitted from some rows. Given values are once, few, many or a class for expanded clones.

NA NA TRBJ1-2 TRBV12-3/TRBV12-4 CASREAGLDYGYTF TGTGCCAGCAGGGAAGCGGGACTGGACTATGGCTACACCTTC
NA few TRBJ1-3 TRBV7-2 CASSPQGGNTIYF TGTGCCAGCAGCCCCCAGGGGGGAAACACCATATATTTT
NA few TRBJ2-3 TRBV4-2 CASSQVLHDTQYF TGTGCCAGCAGCCAGGTACTCCACGATACGCAGTATTTT
NA many TRBJ2-5 TRBV28 CASSFHVWAETQYF TGTGCCAGCAGTTTCCACGTATGGGCGGAGACCCAGTACTTC
NA NA TRBJ2-7 TRBV20-1 CSARIRDPIPVVQYF TGCAGTGCTAGAATCCGGGACCCCATTCCTGTCGTGCAGTACTTC
NA NA TRBJ2-1 TRBV4-2 CASSQGSGPGVWEFF TGTGCCAGCAGCCAAGGCTCGGGACCCGGGGTTTGGGAGTTCTTC
TRBD1 NA TRBJ1-1 TRBV7-2 CASSLETGRKAFF TGTGCCAGCAGCTTAGAGACAGGGAGGAAGGCTTTCTTT
TRBD1 NA TRBJ1-1 TRBV29-1 CSVEDNRGNTEAFF TGCAGCGTTGAAGATAACAGGGGGAACACTGAAGCTTTCTTT
NA NA TRBJ2-7 TRBV20-1 CSARDQVDSYEQYF TGCAGTGCTAGAGACCAGGTTGACTCCTACGAGCAGTACTTC
NA few TRBJ2-7 TRBV28 CASSNSYYEQYF TGTGCCAGCAGTAACAGCTACTACGAGCAGTACTTC
NA few TRBJ2-2 TRBV29-1 CSVGQGGANTGELFF TGCAGCGTTGGACAGGGCGGGGCGAACACCGGGGAGCTGTTTTTT
NA NA TRBJ2-7 TRBV11-1 CASSFRRDTTYEQYF TGTGCCAGCAGCTTTCGAAGAGACACAACCTACGAGCAGTACTTC
TRBD1 NA TRBJ2-7 TRBV29-1 CGVVQGISYEQYF TGCGGCGTAGTACAGGGGATATCCTACGAGCAGTACTTC
TRBD2 NA TRBJ2-7 TRBV14 CASSEFSGLANEQYF TGTGCCAGCAGCGAATTTTCGGGACTAGCAAACGAGCAGTACTTC
TRBD1 NA TRBJ1-4 TRBV5-1 CASSSYRGSGEKLFF TGCGCCAGCAGCAGCTACAGGGGATCAGGCGAAAAACTGTTTTTT
NA NA TRBJ1-4 TRBV7-2 CASSLVGLGREKLFF TGTGCCAGCAGCTTAGTCGGTCTGGGGCGTGAAAAACTGTTTTTT
NA NA TRBJ2-5 TRBV6-5 CASTPTQTTGETQYF TGTGCCAGCACACCGACACAAACGACGGGGGAGACCCAGTACTTC
NA NA TRBJ2-3 TRBV20-1 CSAATGGTDTQYF TGCAGTGCTGCGACCGGGGGCACAGATACGCAGTATTTT
TRBD1 NA TRBJ1-5 TRBV18 CASSPPGQGSYNQPQHF TGTGCCAGCTCACCTCCGGGACAGGGTAGTTACAATCAGCCCCAGCATTTT
NA few TRBJ2-5 TRBV20-1 CSATRRQGETQYF TGCAGTGCTACGAGGCGGCAGGGAGAGACCCAGTACTTC
TRBD2 NA TRBJ2-7 TRBV28 CASSLWVRLADFSYEQYF TGTGCCAGCAGTTTATGGGTCCGTCTAGCGGACTTCTCCTACGAGCAGTACTTC
NA few TRBJ2-7 TRBV2 CAGGDFPSSYEQYF TGTGCCGGTGGGGACTTTCCGAGCTCCTACGAGCAGTACTTC
TRBD1 NA TRBJ2-7 TRBV28 CTTRGTGEGYEQYF TGTACCACCCGAGGCACAGGGGAAGGGTACGAGCAGTACTTC
NA NA TRBJ2-7 TRBV4-3 CASASSWGYEQYF TGCGCCAGCGCATCTAGTTGGGGATACGAGCAGTACTTC
NA NA TRBJ2-3 TRBV14 CASSQISPTGTGTDTQYF TGTGCCAGCAGCCAAATTAGTCCTACAGGGACCGGCACAGATACGCAGTATTTT
NA once TRBJ2-3 TRBV6-5 CASSSHGLDRPSTDTQYF TGTGCCAGCAGTTCCCATGGGCTGGACCGCCCATCCACAGATACGCAGTATTTT
NA NA TRBJ2-3 TRBV7-9 CASSFEGLGTDTQYF TGTGCCAGCAGCTTTGAAGGGTTAGGCACAGATACGCAGTATTTT
TRBD1 few TRBJ2-5 TRBV28 CASSLASDRAQETQYF TGTGCCAGCAGTCTGGCGTCTGACAGGGCTCAAGAGACCCAGTACTTC
TRBD2 NA TRBJ2-7 TRBV28 CASSRLAYEQYF TGTGCCAGCAGTAGACTAGCATACGAGCAGTACTTC
TRBD2 NA TRBJ2-1 TRBV29-1 CSVEDGTSKNEQFF TGCAGCGTTGAAGATGGGACTAGCAAAAATGAGCAGTTCTTC
NA NA TRBJ2-3 TRBV5-1 CASSLADQPSTDTQYF TGCGCCAGCAGCTTGGCAGACCAGCCCTCTACAGATACGCAGTATTTT
TRBD1 NA TRBJ1-2 TRBV11-2 CASSAGTGGYYGYTF TGTGCCAGCAGCGCCGGGACAGGGGGCTACTATGGCTACACCTTC
TRBD2 NA TRBJ2-1 TRBV4-2 CASSRTSKEGEQFF TGTGCCAGCAGTCGGACTAGTAAGGAGGGCGAGCAGTTCTTC
NA NA TRBJ2-5 TRBV5-1 CASSLDGRGGRETQYF TGCGCCAGCAGCTTGGATGGACGAGGCGGTAGAGAGACCCAGTACTTC
NA NA TRBJ2-1 TRBV5-4 CVYRGSHEQFF TGTGTCTATCGAGGAAGCCATGAGCAGTTCTTC
TRBD2 NA TRBJ2-7 TRBV20-1 CSATSGRGYEQYF TGCAGTGCTACTAGCGGGAGGGGATACGAGCAGTACTTC
TRBD1 NA TRBJ1-1 TRBV7-7 CASSLTLTGITEAFF TGTGCCAGCAGCTTAACCCTGACAGGGATAACTGAAGCTTTCTTT
NA NA TRBJ1-2 TRBV9 CASSVAGRGDYGYTF TGTGCCAGCAGCGTAGCTGGCAGGGGTGACTATGGCTACACCTTC
NA NA TRBJ2-2 TRBV7-9 CASSRTIENTGELFF TGTGCCAGCAGCCGGACTATCGAGAACACCGGGGAGCTGTTTTTT
NA NA TRBJ2-3 TRBV2 CASTTIHTASTDTQYF TGTGCCAGCACGACAATACACACAGCCAGCACAGATACGCAGTATTTT
TRBD2 once TRBJ2-3 TRBV2 CASSVREGSGRDTQYF TGTGCCAGCAGTGTACGCGAGGGTAGCGGGAGAGATACGCAGTATTTT
TRBD1 NA TRBJ2-1 TRBV29-1 CSSGQGPLNEQFF TGCAGCTCCGGACAGGGACCACTCAATGAGCAGTTCTTC
NA NA TRBJ1-2 TRBV28 CASSFRGASGYTF TGTGCCAGCAGTTTTCGGGGGGCGAGTGGCTACACCTTC
NA NA TRBJ2-7 TRBV7-6 CASSVPTGGGSYEQYF TGTGCCAGCAGCGTGCCTACAGGGGGGGGGTCCTACGAGCAGTACTTC
TRBD1 NA TRBJ2-1 TRBV6-6 CASSYSGGVDEQFF TGTGCCAGCAGTTACTCAGGGGGCGTCGATGAGCAGTTCTTC
NA NA TRBJ1-3 TRBV4-3 CASSQDTNPRVGNTIYF TGCGCCAGCAGCCAAGATACGAACCCCCGAGTGGGAAACACCATATATTTT
NA few TRBJ2-5 TRBV7-2 CASSIPGQQQYF TGTGCCAGCAGCATTCCGGGTCAGCAACAGTACTTC
NA NA TRBJ1-2 TRBV7-9 CASSLGDSGYGYTF TGTGCCAGCAGCTTAGGTGACAGCGGCTATGGCTACACCTTC
NA NA TRBJ2-7 TRBV11-1 CASSSRGTEVSEQYF TGTGCCAGCAGCTCTCGGGGGACAGAAGTAAGCGAGCAGTACTTC
NA NA TRBJ1-1 TRBV7-2 CASSEARVTIIEAFF TGTGCCAGCAGCGAAGCCCGGGTCACTATTATTGAAGCTTTCTTT